The clone carrying this T cell receptor (beta chain) is labeled as medium-sized. What it binds is unknown. This record belongs to a study of spatial heterogeneity in lung cancer. Across the study: Consistent detection of more beta-chain than alpha-chain sequences was observed. Study-wide findings and caveats: In tumors, expanded intratumoral alpha and beta TCR counts tracked mutation counts.

Time point denoted: sample taken at primary tumor resection. Samples were obtained from some 70 donors, all untreated early-stage non-small cell lung cancer patients. The CDR3 length is 15 residues. Germline V CDR1 and CDR2: SGHRS, YFSETQ. Trimming stripped 2 bases from V and 3 bases from J, with 9 bases between. One entry per CDR3 protein results from TCRdb running MiXCR on the 5' RACE reads. The table has approximately 18,000 distinct CDR3 sequences, roughly 5.8% seen once; the top ten hold 10%. The sample in question was lung tumor tissue, obtained at surgery. The receptor was derived from a female donor with early-stage non-small cell lung cancer. The V call is TRBV5-1, the J call TRBJ2-6; no reliable D call. The CDR3 protein is CASSFDTLGANVLTF. In DNA form, the CDR3 reads TGCGCCAGCAGCTTTGACACTCTTGGGGCCAACGTCCTGACTTTC.